These 31 T cell receptor beta chains were sequenced from one sample in a study of T cell clonotyping in hematopoietic cell transplantation. Documented time point: recipient sample about 28 days before transplant, after cytoreduction. Measured with immunoSEQ multiplex PCR; TCRdb has only the in-frame clones, and not every one. The data show about 80,000 clones, 95% to 97% seen once. The source was peripheral blood mononuclear cells, collected before stem cell transplant. These receptors were obtained from a woman aged 45-59 years with acute myeloid leukemia. Some clones in this sample may be carry-over from other donors' samples.

This chain uses TRBV18 with TRBJ1-2; D is unclear. The CDR3 runs to 15 residues. Trimming removed 2 bases from V and 4 bases from J, with 14 bases in between. Germline V CDR1 and CDR2: KGHSH, LQKENI. CDR3 sequence (DNA): TGTGCCAGCTCACCAGGACCGGGCTCTTCCTATGGCTACACCTTC. The encoded protein is CASSPGPGSSYGYTF.

V is TRBV30 and J is TRBJ1-1, with D unresolved. The CDR3 is 14 residues long. V lost 1 base and J lost 3, with 12 bases in between. CDR1 and CDR2 from the germline V gene are GTSNPN and SVGIG (reference sequence). The CDR3 reads CAWSGRRRDTEAFF. The CDR3 region has the DNA TGTGCCTGGAGTGGGCGGAGGAGGGACACTGAAGCTTTCTTT.

This chain connects TRBV28 to TRBJ1-1; no clear D. The CDR3 totals 12 residues. V was pared by 5 bases and J by 3 bases, with 7 bases between. From germline, CDR1 is MDHEN and CDR2 SYDVKM. The CDR3 sequence: CASSQTYTEAFF. CDR3 in DNA: TGTGCCAGCAGTCAAACATACACTGAAGCTTTCTTT.

V and J are TRBV30 and TRBJ1-1, with no clear D. The CDR3 runs 14 residues. CDR1 is GTSNPN and CDR2 is SVGIG in the germline V gene (reference sequence). V lost 0 bases and J lost 0, with 8 bases in between. This chain's CDR3 is CAWSVPGLNTEAFF. CDR3 coding DNA: TGTGCCTGGAGTGTACCCGGTTTGAACACTGAAGCTTTCTTT. Looking up the rest from reference TRBV30 and TRBJ1-1 gives the full variable domain: SQTIHQWPATLVQPVGSPLSLECTVEGTSNPNLYWYRQAAGRGLQLLFYSVGIGQISSEVPQNLSASRPQDRQFILSSKKLLLSDSGFYLCAWSVPGLNTEAFFGQGTRLTVV.

The J gene is TRBJ1-2, the V gene TRBV5-1, with 8 bases matching TRBD1. V shed 0 bases and J 2 bases; nucleotides not matched to a gene: 6. The CDR3 spans 16 residues. CDR1 and CDR2 (germline): SGHRS, YFSETQ. CDR3 in DNA: TGCGCCAGCAGCTTGGTGGGACAGGCGTCGAACTATGGCTACACCTTC. It yields the protein CASSLVGQASNYGYTF.

This chain connects TRBV2 to TRBJ2-2; no clear D. V was cut by 6 bases and J by 2 bases, with 10 bases left in between. Germline V gene lookup returns CDR1 SNHLY and CDR2 FYNNEI. The CDR3 is made up of 14 amino acids. CDR3 coding DNA: TGTGCCAGCAGGACCGGGCCTAACACCGGGGAGCTGTTTTTT. Translation gives CASRTGPNTGELFF. Looking up the rest from reference TRBV2 and TRBJ2-2 gives the full variable domain: EPEVTQTPSHQVTQMGQEVILRCVPISNHLYFYWYRQILGQKVEFLVSFYNNEISEKSEIFDDQFSVERPDGSNFTLKIRSTKLEDSAMYFCASRTGPNTGELFFGEGSRLTVL.

This chain connects TRBV29-1 to TRBJ2-1; D is ambiguous. V was clipped by 5 bases and J by 8 bases, with 7 bases between them. The CDR3 length is 10 residues. The V gene's germline CDR1 is SQVTM and CDR2 ANQGSEA. The CDR3 sequence: CSVKYYEQFF. The CDR3 DNA sequence: TGCAGCGTTAAATATTATGAGCAGTTCTTC.

The gene calls are TRBV2 and TRBJ2-2; 9 bases align to TRBD1. This CDR3 is 15 amino acids long. Germline CDR1 is SNHLY and CDR2 is FYNNEI. Trimming removed 5 bases from V and 4 bases from J; junction bases left unmatched: 5. DNA of the CDR3: TGTGCCAGCAGTTCACAGGGGGCGGGCACCGGGGAGCTGTTTTTT. Translation gives CASSSQGAGTGELFF.

The gene calls are TRBV30 and TRBJ1-2; D is uncertain. The CDR3 contains 16 residues. Germline CDR1 is GTSNPN and CDR2 is SVGIG (reference sequence). V dropped 4 bases and J dropped 2 bases, with 20 bases sitting between them. The CDR3 sequence: CAWNVPAQIRNYGYTF. The DNA of the CDR3 is TGTGCCTGGAACGTACCCGCGCAGATAAGAAACTATGGCTACACCTTC.

For this clone: At the DNA level, this CDR3 is encoded by other sequences in the same sample as well. The V gene is TRBV7-6, the J gene TRBJ1-5; D remains unclear. The length of the CDR3 is 13 residues. Germline CDR1 and CDR2: SGHVS and FNYEAQ. The V end lost 5 bases, the J end lost 3 bases, and 8 bases lay between the germline ends. The CDR3 nucleotides read TGTGCCAGCAGCCGAGACATCAATCAGCCCCAGCATTTT. Its protein is CASSRDINQPQHF.

This chain joins TRBV2 and TRBJ1-5; the D is unclear. CDR3 size: 14 residues. Germline CDR1 and CDR2: SNHLY and FYNNEI. V was clipped by 6 bases and J by 1 base, with 10 bases between them. The chain's CDR3 is CASREQTSNQPQHF. In DNA form, the CDR3 reads TGTGCCAGCAGGGAACAGACAAGCAATCAGCCCCAGCATTTT.

The rearrangement uses TRBV30 and TRBJ1-4; D uncertain. Trimming pared 2 bases from V and 0 bases from J, leaving 7 bases between. Germline CDR1 reads GTSNPN; CDR2 reads SVGIG (reference sequence). CDR3 length: 14 amino acids. CDR3 nucleotides: TGTGCCTGGAGTTGGCAGGCAACTAATGAAAAACTGTTTTTT. It translates to CAWSWQATNEKLFF. Drawing the rest from reference TRBV30 and TRBJ1-4, the complete variable domain is SQTIHQWPATLVQPVGSPLSLECTVEGTSNPNLYWYRQAAGRGLQLLFYSVGIGQISSEVPQNLSASRPQDRQFILSSKKLLLSDSGFYLCAWSWQATNEKLFFGSGTQLSVL.

The chain links TRBV5-1 to TRBJ2-3, with D perhaps matching TRBD2 (5 bases). V lost 4 bases, J lost 0 bases, and 15 bases lay in between. The length of the CDR3 is 16 residues. The germline V gene encodes CDR1 SGHRS and CDR2 YFSETQ. The DNA of the CDR3 is TGCGCCAGCAGCCCCGGACTGGTCACTAGCACAGATACGCAGTATTTT. It yields the protein CASSPGLVTSTDTQYF.

The CDR3 region is CASSLLPTNNEQFF. The CDR3 coding sequence is TGCGCCAGCAGCTTATTACCGACAAACAATGAGCAGTTCTTC. The gene calls are TRBV5-1 and TRBJ2-1; D unresolved. Germline CDR1 is SGHRS and CDR2 is YFSETQ. V was pared by 2 bases and J by 5 bases, with 11 bases between. CDR3 size: 14 residues. The full variable domain, its missing parts supplied by reference TRBV5-1 and TRBJ2-1, is KAGVTQTPRYLIKTRGQQVTLSCSPISGHRSVSWYQQTPGQGLQFLFEYFSETQRNKGNFPGRFSGRQFSNSRSEMNVSTLELGDSALYLCASSLLPTNNEQFFGPGTRLTVL.

The CDR3 sequence is CASNSQGFGNTIYF. CDR3 bases: TGTGCCAGCAATTCACAGGGGTTCGGAAACACCATATATTTT. The chain has TRBV6-5 and TRBJ1-3, with TRBD1 matching over 7 bases. J was trimmed by 4 bases and V by 7 bases; bases with no gene match: 7. The germline CDR1 and CDR2 sequences are MNHEY and SVGAGI. The CDR3 contains 14 residues.

V gene TRBV4-1 combines with J gene TRBJ2-3, with 7 bases matching TRBD2. Germline V gene lookup returns CDR1 MGHRA and CDR2 YSYEKL. V shed 1 base and J 1 base; nucleotides not matched to a gene: 8. The CDR3 extends over 17 amino acids. CDR3 bases: TGCGCCAGCAGCCAAGTTTGGGGGGGGACGCGCACAGATACGCAGTATTTT. Amino acid sequence: CASSQVWGGTRTDTQYF.

V gene TRBV9 combines with J gene TRBJ2-3; D tentatively fits TRBD1 or TRBD2 (5 bases each). The CDR3 sequence is 18 residues long. The germline V and J ends were trimmed by 4 bases and 4 bases, with 25 bases remaining between them. Germline V gene lookup returns CDR1 SGDLS and CDR2 YYNGEE. CDR3 DNA sequence: TGTGCCAGCAGCCCCACCCTCACGGGGCAGGCCGGTTCAGATACGCAGTATTTT. This encodes CASSPTLTGQAGSDTQYF. Supplemented by reference TRBV9 and TRBJ2-3, the full variable domain reads DSGVTQTPKHLITATGQRVTLRCSPRSGDLSVYWYQQSLDQGLQFLIQYYNGEERAKGNILERFSAQQFPDLHSELNLSSLELGDSALYFCASSPTLTGQAGSDTQYFGPGTRLTVL.

The chain recombines TRBV5-6 with TRBJ1-5, with D tentatively TRBD1 (5 bases). The CDR3 contains 17 residues. V lost 4 bases, J lost 7 bases, and 24 bases lay in between. Germline CDR1 SGHDT, CDR2 YYEEEE. The CDR3 sequence: CASSQRVVGGHGQPQHF. CDR3 DNA sequence: TGTGCCAGCAGCCAACGTGTCGTTGGAGGACACGGACAGCCCCAGCATTTT.

The V gene is TRBV27, the J gene TRBJ2-1; maybe TRBD2 (5 bases). Germline V gives CDR1 MNHEY, CDR2 SMNVEV (reference sequence). This CDR3 has 14 amino acids. The V and J ends lost 3 bases and 5 bases respectively, with 11 bases between them. DNA of the CDR3: TGTGCCAGCAGTTTTCGGGGAACTAACAATGAGCAGTTCTTC. Encoded protein: CASSFRGTNNEQFF.

A single count supports this clone. The chain carries TRBV7-9 and TRBJ1-2, with unresolved D. Trimming stripped 3 bases from V and 1 base from J, with 9 bases between. Germline assignment: CDR1 SEHNR and CDR2 FQNEAQ (reference sequence). This CDR3 region has 14 residues. CDR3 loop: CASSLERINYGYTF. The CDR3 DNA reads as TGTGCCAGCAGCTTGGAACGAATTAACTATGGCTACACCTTC.

The V gene is TRBV6-1, the J gene TRBJ1-4; weak D call: TRBD1 (5 bases). Per the germline V gene, CDR1 is MNHNS and CDR2 is SASEGT. Between the trimmed V and J ends, which lost 1 base and 6 bases, there was a span of 12 bases. The CDR3 extends over 15 amino acids. In nucleotides, the CDR3 is TGTGCCAGCAGTGAAGGACAGAGCCTATATGAAAAACTGTTTTTT. It specifies CASSEGQSLYEKLFF.

The rearrangement uses TRBV7-6 and TRBJ2-5; 7 bases match TRBD2. The J segment lost 1 base and the V segment lost 1 base, leaving 3 bases of the junction unmatched. The CDR3 contains 15 residues. From germline, CDR1 is SGHVS and CDR2 FNYEAQ. For the CDR3, the DNA is TGTGCCAGCAGCTTAGGGACTAGAACCCAAGAGACCCAGTACTTC. Translating gives CASSLGTRTQETQYF.

The rearrangement joins TRBV9 to TRBJ1-3; tentatively, D is TRBD1 (5 bases). Looked up from germline, CDR1 is SGDLS and CDR2 is YYNGEE. V lost 4 bases and J lost 7, with 15 bases in between. This CDR3 contains 14 residues. The chain's CDR3 is CASSTITGGNTIYF. CDR3 sequence (DNA): TGTGCCAGCAGCACAATTACCGGGGGGAACACCATATATTTT.

The chain links TRBV6-1 to TRBJ1-2; D perhaps matches TRBD1 (6 bases). V was pared by 1 base and J by 4 bases, with 13 bases between. The V gene's germline CDR1 is MNHNS and CDR2 SASEGT. The CDR3 consists of 15 residues. CDR3 coding DNA: TGTGCCAGCAGTGAAGTCCTGGGGGCAGGCTATGGCTACACCTTC. It is translated as CASSEVLGAGYGYTF.

The rearrangement uses TRBV27 and TRBJ2-7; 7 bases are shared with TRBD2. The CDR3 is made up of 12 amino acids. Trimming at V came to 8 bases and at J to 3 bases, leaving 4 bases not matched to a gene. The germline CDR1 and CDR2 sequences are MNHEY and SMNVEV (reference sequence). CDR3 sequence reads: CASAGLNYEQYF. DNA for the CDR3: TGTGCCAGCGCGGGACTAAACTACGAGCAGTACTTC.

J is TRBJ1-5 and V is TRBV5-8; maybe TRBD1 (5 bases). From germline, CDR1 is SGHTS and CDR2 YDEGEE. V lost 2 bases, J lost 1 base, and 7 bases lay in between. The CDR3 contains 14 residues. The CDR3 region is CASSFEGSNQPQHF. CDR3 DNA sequence: TGTGCCAGCAGCTTCGAGGGGAGCAATCAGCCCCAGCATTTT.

This chain uses TRBV20-1 with TRBJ2-3; D gene ambiguous. Germline V gene data show CDR1 as DFQATT and CDR2 as SNEGSKA (reference sequence). This CDR3 region has 11 residues. The V end lost 2 bases, the J end lost 4 bases, and 4 bases lay between the germline ends. As DNA, the CDR3 is TGCAGTGCTAGATCCGCAGATACGCAGTATTTT. Protein product: CSARSADTQYF.

The rearrangement joins TRBV15 to TRBJ1-5, with D tentatively TRBD1 (5 bases). Germline-derived CDR1 and CDR2 are LNHNV and YYDKDF (reference sequence). The CDR3 consists of 13 residues. V was clipped by 4 bases and J by 9 bases, with 13 bases between them. The CDR3 bases are TGTGCCACCAGCATGGGGCCGCTAGGGCCCCAGCATTTT. Protein: CATSMGPLGPQHF.

This clone came up once. The chain recombines TRBV13 with TRBJ2-5, with 7 bases matching TRBD1. CDR1 and CDR2 from the germline V gene are PRHDT and FYEKMQ (reference sequence). With V trimmed by 5 bases and J by 2 bases, 8 bases remained unmatched. The CDR3 contains 15 residues. The CDR3: CASSQKGGQQETQYF. In DNA, the CDR3 is TGTGCCAGCAGCCAAAAAGGGGGACAGCAAGAGACCCAGTACTTC.

V and J are TRBV19 and TRBJ2-3, with 8 bases that match TRBD2. Trimming at V came to 3 bases and at J to 7 bases, leaving 6 bases not matched to a gene. The CDR3 has 14 amino acids. Germline CDR1 reads LNHDA; CDR2 reads SQIVND (reference sequence). CDR3 in amino acids: CASSMAGGKNTQYF. CDR3 coding DNA: TGTGCCAGTAGTATGGCGGGGGGAAAGAATACGCAGTATTTT.

Sample share makes this clone medium-sized. CDR3 sequence reads: CAILRGDVRSDGYTF. CDR3 nucleotide sequence: TGTGCCATCCTAAGGGGGGACGTGAGGTCGGATGGCTACACCTTC. V usage is TRBV10-3 and J usage is TRBJ1-2; D might be TRBD1 (6 bases). Germline V gives CDR1 ENHRY, CDR2 SYGVKD. The CDR3 is made up of 15 amino acids. Deletions cut 8 bases from V and 6 bases from J, with 22 bases between.